The 5 T cell receptor beta chains below all came from one sample that was sequenced in a study of OX40 agonist ivuxolimab in advanced cancers. Only in-frame clones appear in the TCRdb table, and some are missing; sequencing was by immunoSEQ multiplex PCR. Of tens of thousands of clones listed, more than 80% were seen once; the top ten hold approximately 5%. The source was CD4+ or CD8+ T cells sorted from blood, collected in a trial of the OX40 agonist ivuxolimab. The receptors derive from an adult with an advanced solid tumor such as melanoma, head and neck, liver or kidney cancer.

The chain couples TRBV10-3 to TRBJ2-3; D assignment may be TRBD1 or TRBD2 (7 bases each). V lost 2 bases and J lost 2, with 17 bases in between. The V gene's germline CDR1 is ENHRY and CDR2 SYGVKD. The CDR3 length is 17 residues. The chain's CDR3 is CAISEASGGLLTDTQYF. CDR3 sequence (DNA): TGTGCCATCAGTGAGGCCTCAGGGGGACTACTCACAGATACGCAGTATTTT.

The chain recombines TRBV28 with TRBJ2-1; 13 bases map to TRBD2. Unmatched junction bases numbered 9, after V lost 6 bases and J lost 4 bases. This CDR3 is 17 amino acids long. Germline V gene lookup returns CDR1 MDHEN and CDR2 SYDVKM. CDR3 residues: CASSTWTSGGLYNEQFF. The CDR3 coding sequence is TGTGCCAGCAGCACATGGACTAGCGGGGGTTTATACAATGAGCAGTTCTTC.

A few counts support this clone. The chain is built from TRBV7-9 and TRBJ1-3; D is possibly TRBD1 (5 bases). Germline CDR1 SEHNR, CDR2 FQNEAQ (reference sequence). This CDR3 region has 14 residues. Trimming stripped 4 bases from V and 4 bases from J, with 11 bases between. In DNA form, the CDR3 reads TGTGCCAGCAGCTATGGACAAGACGGAAACACCATATATTTT. Its translation: CASSYGQDGNTIYF.

V gene TRBV7-2 combines with J gene TRBJ1-1, with 7 bases that match TRBD1. With V trimmed by 3 bases and J by 0 bases, 1 base remained unmatched. CDR3 size: 14 residues. The germline V gene has CDR1 SGHTA and CDR2 FQGNSA. In DNA, the CDR3 is TGTGCCAGCAGCTTCGGGACAGTGAACACTGAAGCTTTCTTT. Amino acid sequence: CASSFGTVNTEAFF. Full variable domain (remainder filled in from reference TRBV7-2 and TRBJ1-1): GAGVSQSPSNKVTEKGKDVELRCDPISGHTALYWYRQSLGQGLEFLIYFQGNSAPDKSGLPSDRFSAERTGGSVSTLTIQRTQQEDSAVYLCASSFGTVNTEAFFGQGTRLTVV.

This sequence joins TRBV5-4 and TRBJ2-7; D tentatively fits TRBD1 or TRBD2 (6 bases each). The germline V gene has CDR1 SGHNT and CDR2 YYREEE (reference sequence). The CDR3 has 14 residues. Trimming left V 7 bases short and J 2 bases short, with 16 bases between. The CDR3 region is CASWGADSPYEQYF. CDR3 DNA: TGTGCCAGCTGGGGGGCCGACAGTCCCTACGAGCAGTACTTC.